This record covers a single T cell receptor beta chain. This clone's antigen is unknown. Base qualities are missing; no much larger clone stands one base away. The CDR3, from cysteine to phenylalanine, totals 12 residues. The retained sequence is limited to the CDR3, 36 bases, with the frame set at the first base. V is shortened by 0 bases, J by 8 bases, and the region joining them spans 7 bases. The germline V gene gives CDR1 as SGHRS and CDR2 as YFSETQ. The data originate from a study of T cell responses to AZD1222 COVID-19 vaccine (dated by TCRdb to 2020 to 2023). Looking at the study overall: Because spike-specific TCR depth and breadth did not differ between the two schedules, AZD1222 recipients who got a second dose at roughly 4 weeks were pooled with those who got a second dose at roughly 12 weeks. TCR sequencing was performed for more than 230 trial participants, of whom 200 to 210 were given two doses of AZD1222 and approximately 25 were given two doses of MenACWY control vaccine. Trial participants were enrolled by age into subgroups of 18-55, 56-69 and 70-plus years, and around 150, 28 and 57 TCR-sequenced participants, respectively, were included in these subgroups.

Results and caveats for the whole study, not just this receptor: Vaccine-associated CD4 TCRs spanned the whole spike protein, with dominant responses in regions 160-218 and 743-854. The 56-69-year group was small, and its depth increase did not reach significance, likely because of low power. Only five or six AZD1222 recipients were SARS-CoV-2 seropositive at baseline, limiting conclusions about previously exposed vaccinees. Because no day 14 peak-response samples were available, the repertoires could be characterized only after the peak T cell response. A significant rise in spike-specific TCR breadth and depth was observed after two AZD1222 doses relative to day 0 and relative to MenACWY recipients. Epitopes outside the regions mutated in the B.1.351 and B.1.1.7 variants were reportedly recognized by nearly half of the unique spike-specific TCRs. Most participants were white British and females outnumbered males, and the authors suggested that clonal diversity may have been underestimated.

The CDR3 regions of human TCRbeta chains were analyzed by immunosequencing. Per the source publication's procedure: Repertoire TCRs were checked for matches against a reference library of SARS-CoV-2-specific TCRs that had been generated using the MIRA antigen-specificity platform. Breadth was defined as the fraction of unique TCRs that were SARS-CoV-2-associated. Depth was defined as the fraction of total T cells that were SARS-CoV-2-associated. Using the MIRA data, each spike-specific TCR was assigned both to the spike region to which the TCR was reactive and to a CD4 or CD8 class. Log10-transformed breadth and depth values were compared by one-way ANOVA with Sidak's multiple comparisons tests. TCRdb took this table from immuneACCESS and kept in-frame rearrangements with V and J called. Such tables lack part of the clones; where checked against another copy, unresolved V genes explain under half of the gap, and the rest is unexplained. That table is the source of V, J and clone size, and D and trimming were worked out from the DNA. Here the sample has about 76,000 clones; about 88% occur a single time. Under 13% of the sample lies in the top ten.

The sample's time point label is to be understood as: baseline before first vaccination. Vaccinee samples were obtained from the UK trials COV001 and COV002, which included a single-blind randomized controlled phase 2/3 trial of AZD1222 (ChAdOx1 nCoV-19) in healthy adults. Trial participant PBMC samples were collected at day 0 and day 28 after the second dose for TCRbeta chain sequencing. The sample here was peripheral blood, taken on day 0 of AZD1222 vaccination. The source is an adult in good health. The rearrangement joined TRBV5-1 to TRBJ2-3; no D gene can be assigned with confidence. At the DNA level, the sequence is TGCGCCAGCAGCTTGGGAGAGCGTACGCAGTATTTT. It is translated as CASSLGERTQYF.